A single sample is the source of the 21 T cell receptor beta chains below, sequenced in a study of cytomegalovirus exposure and HLA in healthy donors. Researchers ran the PCR with 60 Vbeta and 13 Jbeta primers. Libraries were prepared by immunoSEQ multiplex PCR; TCRdb keeps only in-frame clonotypes and omits some of them. The table lists roughly 250,000 clones, about four fifths of them singletons, with about 0.3% in the top ten. The sample consisted of PBMCs. These receptors were collected from a girl aged 2 to 9 in good health and CMV-seronegative.

This clone was observed a single time. This sequence joins TRBV28 and TRBJ1-1; TRBD1 matches 7 bases. The V gene end was trimmed by 5 bases and the J gene end by 1 base; junction bases not matched to a gene: 7. Looked up from germline, CDR1 is MDHEN and CDR2 is SYDVKM. CDR3 length: 15 residues. CDR3 nucleotides: TGTGCCAGCAGTCCCCCAGGGGGATCGAACACTGAAGCTTTCTTT. Its protein is CASSPPGGSNTEAFF. The variable domain in full, with the rest retrieved from reference TRBV28 and TRBJ1-1, is DVKVTQSSRYLVKRTGEKVFLECVQDMDHENMFWYRQDPGLGLRLIYFSYDVKMKEKGDIPEGYSVSREKKERFSLILESASTNQTSMYLCASSPPGGSNTEAFFGQGTRLTVV.

This chain uses TRBV7-9 with TRBJ1-2, with D maybe TRBD1 (5 bases). V dropped 4 bases and J dropped 9 bases, with 15 bases sitting between them. CDR3 length equals 13 residues. CDR1 is SEHNR and CDR2 is FQNEAQ in the germline V gene (reference sequence). CDR3 in DNA: TGTGCCAGCAGCTCGTTTCCGGGACTGAGCTACACCTTC. The encoded protein is CASSSFPGLSYTF.

This chain uses TRBV9 with TRBJ2-5; 8 nucleotides match TRBD1. Germline CDR1 is SGDLS and CDR2 is YYNGEE. Unmatched junction bases numbered 15, after V lost 2 bases and J lost 0 bases. This CDR3 has 19 amino acids. CDR3 in amino acids: CASSVLPIITGGDQETQYF. CDR3 coding DNA: TGTGCCAGCAGCGTTTTGCCGATAATCACAGGGGGAGACCAAGAGACCCAGTACTTC.

The CDR3 DNA sequence: TGTGCCAGCAGCCAAACCAGGGGGTCGCACACTGAAGCTTTCTTT. This codes for CASSQTRGSHTEAFF. This chain connects TRBV7-8 to TRBJ1-1; 7 bases match TRBD1. V lost 5 bases and J lost 3; bases outside the gene matches: 9. CDR1 and CDR2 (germline): SGHVS, FQNEAQ. The CDR3 loop spans 15 amino acids.

The chain links TRBV5-4 to TRBJ2-7, with TRBD2 as a possible D gene (5 bases). Germline V gene sequence: CDR1 SGHNT, CDR2 YYREEE (reference sequence). The V gene lost 3 bases and the J gene lost 1 base, with 17 bases spanning the gap. The length of the CDR3 is 16 residues. The CDR3 protein is CASSWTGSARSYEQYF. In nucleotides, the CDR3 is TGTGCCAGCAGCTGGACTGGGTCAGCAAGATCCTACGAGCAGTACTTC.

This clone has a handful of counts. The V call is TRBV27, the J call TRBJ2-1; 10 nucleotides line up with TRBD2. CDR1 and CDR2 from the germline V gene are MNHEY and SMNVEV (reference sequence). The CDR3 runs 18 residues. Germline trimming cut 3 bases from V and 8 bases from J; bases unmatched to any gene: 16. CDR3 bases: TGTGCCAGCAGTTTTTCTAGCGGGAGAAAGGGTTGGGGGCATGAGCAGTTCTTC. Translation gives CASSFSSGRKGWGHEQFF.

The chain employs TRBV6-1 and TRBJ2-1, with 10 bases identical to TRBD2. V gave up 2 bases and J gave up 6 bases; unmatched junction bases: 10. CDR3 length: 17 residues. Per the germline V gene, CDR1 is MNHNS and CDR2 is SASEGT. The CDR3 DNA reads as TGTGCCAGCAGTGAACCGGGGTGTCTAGCGGGAGTCAATGAGCAGTTCTTC. Translating gives CASSEPGCLAGVNEQFF.

The genes are TRBV2 and TRBJ1-6; D is uncertain. Per the germline V gene, CDR1 is SNHLY and CDR2 is FYNNEI. The CDR3 has 12 residues. The V and J ends lost 5 bases and 10 bases respectively, with 9 bases between them. CDR3: CASSPSRSPLHF. The CDR3 nucleotides read TGTGCCAGCAGTCCCTCCAGATCACCCCTCCACTTT.

V usage is TRBV7-6 and J usage is TRBJ2-1; TRBD2 agrees at 10 bases. Trimming cost V 5 bases and J 8 bases; bases outside gene matches: 6. Germline CDR1 is SGHVS and CDR2 is FNYEAQ. The CDR3 is 14 amino acids. The CDR3 nucleotides read TGTGCCAGCAGCATCTCGACTAGCGGGTATGAGCAGTTCTTC. Its translation is CASSISTSGYEQFF.

The CDR3 here is CASRMSGGNTDTQYF. The CDR3 nucleotides are TGCGCCAGCAGGATGAGCGGGGGGAACACAGATACGCAGTATTTT. This rearrangement joins TRBV4-1 to TRBJ2-3, with TRBD2 identical over 9 bases. The CDR3 is 15 amino acids. V lost 6 bases to trimming and J lost 2 bases; unmatched junction nucleotides: 6. Germline CDR1 MGHRA, CDR2 YSYEKL.

The J gene is TRBJ2-2, the V gene TRBV5-1, with D possibly being TRBD1 (6 bases). Between the trimmed V and J ends, which lost 6 bases and 3 bases, there was a span of 15 bases. Germline V CDR1 and CDR2: SGHRS, YFSETQ. CDR3 length: 15 amino acids. CDR3 sequence (DNA): TGCGCCAGCAATAACAGGGAAGGCTACACCGGGGAGCTGTTTTTT. The encoded protein is CASNNREGYTGELFF.

In its sample, this clone was seen a few times. V gene TRBV5-1 combines with J gene TRBJ2-1; 7 bases line up with TRBD2. Germline V gene sequence: CDR1 SGHRS, CDR2 YFSETQ. V trimming: 3 bases; J trimming: 0 bases; junction bases outside the gene matches: 12. The CDR3 is made up of 18 amino acids. The CDR3: CASSSRSPGRDSYNEQFF. CDR3 nucleotides: TGCGCCAGCAGCTCGCGATCTCCGGGGAGGGACTCCTACAATGAGCAGTTCTTC.

This rearrangement joins TRBV30 to TRBJ1-6, with TRBD1 as a possible D gene (5 bases). The CDR3 runs 13 residues. Germline V gene lookup returns CDR1 GTSNPN and CDR2 SVGIG (reference sequence). V was pared by 4 bases and J by 8 bases, with 12 bases between. The CDR3 DNA sequence: TGTGCCTGGACAGGGAATGGGGATTCACCCCTCCACTTT. Its translation is CAWTGNGDSPLHF. Combining the CDR3 with reference TRBV30 and TRBJ1-6 gives the whole variable domain SQTIHQWPATLVQPVGSPLSLECTVEGTSNPNLYWYRQAAGRGLQLLFYSVGIGQISSEVPQNLSASRPQDRQFILSSKKLLLSDSGFYLCAWTGNGDSPLHFGNGTRLTVT.

CDR3 sequence (DNA): TGTGCCAGCTCACCACCGGGGCAAGATACGCAGTATTTT. It codes for CASSPPGQDTQYF. The chain has TRBV18 and TRBJ2-3; possibly TRBD1 for D (5 bases). V lost 0 bases to trimming and J lost 5 bases, with 6 bases between them. Germline loops: CDR1 KGHSH, CDR2 LQKENI. The CDR3 consists of 13 residues.

J is TRBJ2-7 and V is TRBV6-5; weak D call: TRBD1 (6 bases). V was cut by 2 bases and J by 6 bases, with 14 bases left in between. This CDR3 contains 14 residues. Germline lookup yields CDR1 MNHEY and CDR2 SVGAGI. In nucleotides, the CDR3 is TGTGCCAGCAGTTACACTTCCGGGACACTCGAGCAGTACTTC. It encodes CASSYTSGTLEQYF.

The sample holds a few counts of this clone. The V and J genes are TRBV28 and TRBJ1-5; 10 positions match TRBD1. J was trimmed by 6 bases and V by 6 bases; bases with no gene match: 5. The CDR3 covers 14 residues. Germline CDR1 and CDR2: MDHEN and SYDVKM. CDR3 sequence: CASSSGTGVQPQHF. DNA for the CDR3: TGTGCCAGCAGCTCCGGGACAGGGGTTCAGCCCCAGCATTTT.

This sequence joins TRBV19 and TRBJ1-4; no definite D call. V lost 3 bases to trimming and J lost 8 bases, with 7 bases between them. CDR1 and CDR2 from the germline V gene are LNHDA and SQIVND (reference sequence). CDR3 length: 12 residues. The CDR3 DNA reads TGTGCCAGTAGTATCCGGTTGGAAAAACTGTTTTTT. Its protein is CASSIRLEKLFF.

The rearrangement joins TRBV7-9 to TRBJ2-3; a weak D match, TRBD2 (5 bases). The CDR3 loop spans 15 amino acids. V was cut by 5 bases and J by 0 bases, with 12 bases left in between. CDR1 is SEHNR, CDR2 FQNEAQ, per germline (reference sequence). In DNA form, the CDR3 reads TGTGCCAGCAGCAAAAGCGGCCTAAGCACAGATACGCAGTATTTT. The encoded protein is CASSKSGLSTDTQYF.

The chain employs TRBV19 and TRBJ2-2, with TRBD1 as a possible D gene (5 bases). CDR3 length: 13 amino acids. The germline CDR1 and CDR2 sequences are LNHDA and SQIVND (reference sequence). Trimming pared 6 bases from V and 2 bases from J, leaving 7 bases between. CDR3: CASRDTNTGELFF. CDR3 DNA sequence: TGTGCCAGTAGGGACACAAACACCGGGGAGCTGTTTTTT.

This chain joins TRBV6-1 and TRBJ1-5; the D gene is possibly TRBD1 (6 bases). This CDR3 is built from 15 residues. The germline V gene has CDR1 MNHNS and CDR2 SASEGT. The ends were cut back, 0 bases at V and 7 bases at J, with 13 bases in the middle. In DNA, the CDR3 is TGTGCCAGCAGTGAAGCGGACAGCGATTCACAGCCCCAGCATTTT. It specifies CASSEADSDSQPQHF.

The rearrangement links TRBV9 to TRBJ1-2; TRBD1 might be the D (5 bases). Per the germline V gene, CDR1 is SGDLS and CDR2 is YYNGEE. Trimming cost V 0 bases and J 2 bases, with 17 bases left between them. This CDR3 contains 17 residues. The CDR3, as DNA: TGTGCCAGCAGCGTAGCTCGGGGGGACTACTTAAACTATGGCTACACCTTC. Translating gives CASSVARGDYLNYGYTF.